This T cell receptor (beta chain) originates from a study of cytomegalovirus exposure and HLA in healthy donors. Study-level results: Highest at DRB1 and lowest at HLA-C, TCR association rates differed among HLA loci in a later analysis.

Of note for this clone: Its target is not known.

13 Jbeta primers and 60 Vbeta primers were used for the PCR. The assay was immunoSEQ multiplex PCR, and TCRdb's table has in-frame clones only and misses some. The sample shows about 160,000 clones, 60% to 75% of them seen only once. V was pared by 2 bases and J by 5 bases, with 5 bases of the junction left unmatched. This CDR3 has 15 residues. CDR1 is MNHNY, CDR2 SVGAGI, per germline (reference sequence). This sequence was found in a woman between 45 and 60 years old in good health and CMV-seropositive. The chain couples TRBV6-6 to TRBJ1-5; TRBD1 aligns across 8 bases. The sequencing input was PBMCs. The CDR3 here is CASSYRQGRDQPQHF. The CDR3 nucleotides are TGTGCCAGCAGTTACCGACAGGGGAGAGATCAGCCCCAGCATTTT.